The rows below give T cell receptor beta chains drawn from one sample of a study of shared clonotypes between healthy human individuals. Assay: immunoSEQ multiplex PCR; the TCRdb copy retains only in-frame clones and omits some. The top ten clones hold around 0.14% of a sample with roughly 2.5 million clones, just over 90% of them seen once. The sequenced material came from naive CD4+ T cells sorted from blood. These receptors were collected from a man aged 18 to 30 in good health. Both conserved end residues are part of each CDR3. A D gene is named only where the DNA matches it firmly. Clone size appears in some rows only: once, few, many, or a class for an expanded clone.

>16|TRBV6-1|.|TRBJ2-2|.
TGTGCCAGCAGTGCCCCTATAGGAAGGGAAGCCGGGGAGCTGTTTTTT
CASSAPIGREAGELFF
>16|TRBV6-1|.|TRBJ2-6|.
TGTGCCAGCACTGAAGATAAGGGAGCTGGGGCCAACGTCCTGACTTTC
CASTEDKGAGANVLTF
>16|TRBV19|.|TRBJ2-5|.
TGTGCCAGTAAAAGGGGGGCGGGGGACCTTCAAGAGACCCAGTACTTC
CASKRGAGDLQETQYF
>15|TRBV18|.|TRBJ1-1|.
TGTGCCAGCTCACAGCGACAGGCCGGGAACACTGAAGCTTTCTTT
CASSQRQAGNTEAFF
>14|TRBV11-2|.|TRBJ1-3|.
TGTGCCAGCAGCTGGGGTAGCGCTGGAAACACCATATATTTT
CASSWGSAGNTIYF
>14|TRBV7-6|.|TRBJ2-3|TRBD2
TGTGCCAGCAGCCGAGAGGCTAGCGGGAGTGCGCAGTATTTT
CASSREASGSAQYF
>14|TRBV2|.|TRBJ1-6|.
TGTGCCAGCAGTGAGAAGGGGTGGAATTCACCCCTCCACTTT
CASSEKGWNSPLHF
>17|TRBV7-9|.|TRBJ2-3|.
TGTGCCAGCAGCTATAGGGGTACGGGACTCAACACAGATACGCAGTATTTT
CASSYRGTGLNTDTQYF
>13|TRBV5-1|.|TRBJ2-3|.
TGCGCCAGCAGCTTGGGGGACGCAGATACGCAGTATTTT
CASSLGDADTQYF
>14|TRBV30|.|TRBJ2-5|TRBD2
TGTGCCTGGGCTTTGGGACTAGCGGGAGAGACCCAGTACTTC
CAWALGLAGETQYF
>14|TRBV7-8|.|TRBJ1-4|.
TGTGCCAGCAGCGTAACAGGGCTGGATGAAAAACTGTTTTTT
CASSVTGLDEKLFF
>15|TRBV2|.|TRBJ2-7|TRBD2
TGTGCCAGCAGTGGGGCTAGCGGCATGGCGTACGAGCAGTACTTC
CASSGASGMAYEQYF
>14|TRBV7-2|.|TRBJ2-7|.
TGTGCCAGCAGCAAAGACAGGTTCTCCTACGAGCAGTACTTC
CASSKDRFSYEQYF
>17|TRBV5-1|.|TRBJ2-1|TRBD2
TGCGCCAGCAGCTCGGGGGGGATTGGTAGGTCCTACAATGAGCAGTTCTTC
CASSSGGIGRSYNEQFF
>14|TRBV18|.|TRBJ2-7|.
TGTGCCAGCTCACCACAGCCAGGGTCCTACGAGCAGTACTTC
CASSPQPGSYEQYF
>12|TRBV5-4|once|TRBJ2-1|.
TGTGCCAGCAGCTTGGTCCTCAATGAGCAGTTCTTC
CASSLVLNEQFF
>15|TRBV7-2|.|TRBJ2-7|TRBD2
TGTGCCAGCACCCTTGGGACTAGCGACTCCTACGAGCAGTACTTC
CASTLGTSDSYEQYF
>15|TRBV19|.|TRBJ1-5|TRBD1
TGTGCCAGTAGTACTCAGACAGGGGCCTTGGGGCCCCAGCATTTT
CASSTQTGALGPQHF
>17|TRBV29-1|.|TRBJ1-4|TRBD1
TGCAGCGCCAGAACTTCCGGGACAGGGGGATCAAATGAAAAACTGTTTTTT
CSARTSGTGGSNEKLFF
>15|TRBV6-5|.|TRBJ1-2|TRBD1
TGTGCCAGCAGTTACGAGGACAGGGGAACATATGGCTACACCTTC
CASSYEDRGTYGYTF
>11|TRBV29-1|.|TRBJ2-1|.
TGCAGCGTTGAAGTTATGAATGAGCAGTTCTTC
CSVEVMNEQFF
>12|TRBV7-2|.|TRBJ2-5|.
TGTGCCAGCAGCTCAATAATGGGAATCCAGTACTTC
CASSSIMGIQYF
>14|TRBV2|.|TRBJ2-1|.
TGTGCCAGCAGTGAAGCGCTTCCAGGACGAAAGCAGTTCTTC
CASSEALPGRKQFF
>14|TRBV2|.|TRBJ2-5|.
TGTGCCAGCTCCAGATCCGGGATCCAAGAGACCCAGTACTTC
CASSRSGIQETQYF
>14|TRBV5-4|.|TRBJ2-3|.
TGTGCCAGCAGCTTGCCCCCTAGCACAGATACGCAGTATTTT
CASSLPPSTDTQYF
>17|TRBV7-9|.|TRBJ2-1|TRBD2
TGTGCCAGCAGCTTAGCCCAGACTAGCGGGGGGAGAAATGAGCAGTTCTTC
CASSLAQTSGGRNEQFF
>13|TRBV7-2|once|TRBJ1-5|.
TGTGCCAGCAGCGCCAATTTCAATCAGCCCCAGCATTTT
CASSANFNQPQHF
>15|TRBV6-5|once|TRBJ2-7|.
TGTGCCAGCACCCTGTACGGCGGGGACTCCTACGAGCAGTACTTC
CASTLYGGDSYEQYF